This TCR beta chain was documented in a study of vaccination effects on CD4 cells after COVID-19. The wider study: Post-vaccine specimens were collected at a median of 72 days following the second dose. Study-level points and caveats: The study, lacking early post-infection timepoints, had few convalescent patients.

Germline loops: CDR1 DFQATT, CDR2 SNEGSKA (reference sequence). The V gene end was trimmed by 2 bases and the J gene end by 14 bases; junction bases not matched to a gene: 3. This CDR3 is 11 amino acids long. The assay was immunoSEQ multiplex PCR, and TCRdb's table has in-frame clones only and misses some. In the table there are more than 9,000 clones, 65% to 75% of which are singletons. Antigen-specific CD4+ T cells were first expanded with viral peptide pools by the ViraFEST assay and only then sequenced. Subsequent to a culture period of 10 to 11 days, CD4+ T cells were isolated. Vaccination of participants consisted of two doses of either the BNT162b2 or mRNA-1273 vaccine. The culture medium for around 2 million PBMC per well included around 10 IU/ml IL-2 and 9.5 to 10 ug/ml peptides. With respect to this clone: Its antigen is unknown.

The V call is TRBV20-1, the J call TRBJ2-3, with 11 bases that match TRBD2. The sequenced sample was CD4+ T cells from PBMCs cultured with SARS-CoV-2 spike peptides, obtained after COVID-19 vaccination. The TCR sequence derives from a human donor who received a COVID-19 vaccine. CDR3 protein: CSARTSGSLYF. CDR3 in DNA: TGCAGTGCTAGAACTAGCGGGAGTTTGTATTTT.